These 6 T cell receptor beta chains were all obtained from the same sample, sequenced in a study of PD-1 blockade in mismatch repair-deficient tumors. The assay was immunoSEQ multiplex PCR, and TCRdb's table has in-frame clones only and misses some. Here the sample spans fewer than 100,000 clones, around 85% being singletons. The sequencing used peripheral blood, collected 12 weeks after starting pembrolizumab. These receptors were obtained from an adult with mismatch repair-deficient cancer.

The chain links TRBV15 to TRBJ2-7, with 7 bases matching TRBD2. V trimming: 0 bases; J trimming: 3 bases; junction bases outside the gene matches: 5. The CDR3 contains 15 residues. CDR1 and CDR2 from the germline V gene are LNHNV and YYDKDF (reference sequence). The CDR3 reads CATSRDRGSFYEQYF. The CDR3 DNA is TGTGCCACCAGCAGAGATCGCGGGAGTTTCTACGAGCAGTACTTC.

This chain connects TRBV15 to TRBJ2-7, with TRBD2 matching 7 bases. V shed 0 bases, J shed 0 bases, and the junction held 2 bases outside the gene matches. Germline V gene sequence: CDR1 LNHNV, CDR2 YYDKDF (reference sequence). This CDR3 region has 15 residues. CDR3 region: CATSREGGSSYEQYF. The CDR3 DNA follows: TGTGCCACCAGCAGAGAAGGCGGGAGCTCCTACGAGCAGTACTTC. The full variable domain, with the rest looked up from reference TRBV15 and TRBJ2-7, is DAMVIQNPRYQVTQFGKPVTLSCSQTLNHNVMYWYQQKSSQAPKLLFHYYDKDFNNEADTPDNFQSRRPNTSFCFLDIRSPGLGDTAMYLCATSREGGSSYEQYFGPGTRLTVT.

This rearrangement joins TRBV7-8 to TRBJ2-7; TRBD1 is a possible D gene (6 bases). The CDR3 sequence is 16 residues long. V was cut by 4 bases and J by 1 base, with 17 bases left in between. The V gene's germline CDR1 is SGHVS and CDR2 FQNEAQ. The DNA of the CDR3 is TGTGCCAGCAGCTCCCTTCCGCGACAGGAGTCCTACGAGCAGTACTTC. Translation gives CASSSLPRQESYEQYF.

This clone occurred once. This chain links TRBV7-9 with TRBJ2-5, with D possibly being TRBD1 or TRBD2 (6 bases each). There are 18 residues in the CDR3. Germline V gene data show CDR1 as SEHNR and CDR2 as FQNEAQ (reference sequence). The germline V and J ends were trimmed by 8 bases and 1 base, with 26 bases remaining between them. This chain's CDR3 is CASGLPRGGTPSQETQYF. Here the CDR3 DNA reads TGTGCCAGCGGATTACCGAGGGGCGGGACACCAAGCCAAGAGACCCAGTACTTC.

The chain recombines TRBV6-1 with TRBJ1-2; D call uncertain. Between the trimmed V and J ends, which lost 5 bases and 4 bases, there was a span of 17 bases. The length of the CDR3 is 15 residues. CDR1 is MNHNS, CDR2 SASEGT, per germline. CDR3 region: CASSLRRLGFYGYTF. In DNA form, the CDR3 reads TGTGCCAGCAGTCTACGACGACTTGGATTCTATGGCTACACCTTC.

The V and J genes are TRBV5-1 and TRBJ1-4; D is unresolved. The V gene's germline CDR1 is SGHRS and CDR2 YFSETQ. CDR3 length equals 15 residues. Trimming pared 1 base from V and 0 bases from J, leaving 7 bases between. The CDR3 spells CASSLNQPTNEKLFF. CDR3 DNA sequence: TGCGCCAGCAGCTTGAACCAGCCAACTAATGAAAAACTGTTTTTT.